The rows below give T cell receptor beta chains drawn from one sample of a study of blood T cell repertoires in COVID-19. Clones were sequenced by immunoSEQ multiplex PCR, and TCRdb holds only the in-frame ones, with some missing. The table lists approximately 400,000 clones, more than 75% of them singletons. Material: PBMCs or T cells enriched from blood (not recorded which). Source of these receptors: a woman in her late teens or twenties who had recovered from COVID-19. Each CDR3 is given with its conserved first and last residue. The order of the fields is clone size, V gene, D gene, J gene, CDR3 DNA, CDR3 protein. D genes are given only for firm matches. Size is stated for part of the rows, as once, few or many counts, or as a class when the clone is expanded.

>-|TRBV5-1|TRBD1|TRBJ1-1
TGCGCCAGCAGCTTGGAGGGGGCCGAGAACACTGAAGCTTTCTTT
CASSLEGAENTEAFF
>-|TRBV7-3|TRBD2|TRBJ2-7
TGTGCCAGCAGCTTAACAGCGCGCGCTAGCGGAACCTACGAGCAGTACTTC
CASSLTARASGTYEQYF
>-|TRBV19|-|TRBJ2-1
TGTGCCAGTAGTATAACGGGGGGCGGGAATGAGCAGTTCTTC
CASSITGGGNEQFF
>once|TRBV10-2|-|TRBJ1-2
TGCGCCAGCAGTGAGTCGATTGCTCACAGTGGCTACACCTTC
CASSESIAHSGYTF
>-|TRBV6-1|TRBD1|TRBJ1-1
TGTGCCAGCAGTGAACAGGGGGCCACTGAAGCTTTCTTT
CASSEQGATEAFF
>few|TRBV2|-|TRBJ2-6
TGTGCCAGCAGTTTAGGACAGTCTGGGGCCAACGTCCTGACTTTC
CASSLGQSGANVLTF
>-|TRBV7-9|TRBD1|TRBJ2-7
TGTGCCAGCAGCTTAGGTTTGGGGACAGGTCACTCCTACGAGCAGTACTTC
CASSLGLGTGHSYEQYF
>-|TRBV7-2|-|TRBJ1-5
TGTGCCAGCAGCTTAATCGGGGGGGCCGATAATCAGCCCCAGCATTTT
CASSLIGGADNQPQHF
>-|TRBV7-9|-|TRBJ1-5
TGTGCCAGCAGCTTAGATATCCAGCCCCAGCATTTT
CASSLDIQPQHF
>-|TRBV11-3|TRBD2|TRBJ2-1
TGTGCCAGCAGCGATCGACTAGCGGTAACCTACAATGAGCAGTTCTTC
CASSDRLAVTYNEQFF
>once|TRBV30|TRBD2|TRBJ2-7
TGTGCCTGGAGTAGTAGCGGGGGGCCCTACGAGCAGTACTTC
CAWSSSGGPYEQYF
>once|TRBV19|-|TRBJ1-4
TGTGCCAGTAGGGAGGGGCCTAATGAAAAACTGTTTTTT
CASREGPNEKLFF
>-|TRBV6-5|-|TRBJ2-7
TGTGCCAGCAGCCCAGGACGGGGTGAGCAGTACTTC
CASSPGRGEQYF
>-|TRBV6-4|TRBD1|TRBJ2-3
TGTGCCAGCAGTGACTCGGGACAGCTTAGCACAGATACGCAGTATTTT
CASSDSGQLSTDTQYF
>once|TRBV5-1|TRBD1|TRBJ2-7
TGCGCCAGCAGCCCGAACAGGGGCTCCGAGGAGTACTTC
CASSPNRGSEEYF
>-|TRBV5-1|-|TRBJ1-1
TGCGCCAGCAGCTTAGTAGGATCGGGGGGGAACACTGAAGCTTTCTTT
CASSLVGSGGNTEAFF
>-|TRBV6-5|-|TRBJ1-1
TGTGCCAGCAGTACCCCCGGGGGGGGTTGGACTGAAGCTTTCTTT
CASSTPGGGWTEAFF
>-|TRBV15|-|TRBJ1-4
TGTGCCACCAGCAGCCCAGCGGGAAAACTGTTTTTT
CATSSPAGKLFF
>-|TRBV24-1|TRBD1|TRBJ1-5
TGTGCCACCAGTGGTACAGGGGGGATTGATCAGCCCCAGCATTTT
CATSGTGGIDQPQHF
>-|TRBV23-1|-|TRBJ1-5
TGCGCCAGCAGTCGGACGGTCAGGGCTTATAGCAATCAGCCCCAGCATTTT
CASSRTVRAYSNQPQHF
>-|TRBV28|TRBD1|TRBJ1-2
TGTGCCAGCAGTTTCGCTGACGGGACAGGGAGCATCGGTCGCTACACCTTC
CASSFADGTGSIGRYTF
>few|TRBV28|-|TRBJ2-2
TGTGCCAGCAGTTTTTCGGGGAGGAACACCGGGGAGCTGTTTTTT
CASSFSGRNTGELFF
>-|TRBV7-2|-|TRBJ1-1
TGTGCCAGCAGCCCCGAGGCGGGTCTCACGGAAGCTTTCTTT
CASSPEAGLTEAFF
>once|TRBV6-5|-|TRBJ1-3
TGTGCCAGCAGACTAAAATCTGGAAACACCATATATTTT
CASRLKSGNTIYF
>-|TRBV4-1|TRBD1|TRBJ1-6
TGCGCCAGCAGCCACATTGACAGGGATAATTCACCCCTCCACTTT
CASSHIDRDNSPLHF
>-|TRBV7-9|TRBD1|TRBJ2-5
TGTGCCAGCAGTAGAACAGGGGGCGATGGGGAGACCCAGTACTTC
CASSRTGGDGETQYF
>-|TRBV5-1|-|TRBJ2-7
TGCGCCAGCAGCTTGCGCCCAGGGCGGAACGAGCAGTACTTC
CASSLRPGRNEQYF
>-|TRBV5-5|TRBD2|TRBJ2-2
TGTGCCAGCAGCCCCTTCCGCGGGGGGGCCTTCACCGGGGAGCTGTTTTTT
CASSPFRGGAFTGELFF
>-|TRBV21-1|-|TRBJ1-5
TGTGCCAGCAGCACCGACCCGGGGCCTGGAGGGGATCAGCCCCAGCATTTT
CASSTDPGPGGDQPQHF
>-|TRBV2|TRBD1|TRBJ1-3
TGTGCCAGCAGAGGGGGGCAGGGGGATTCCTCTGGAAACACCATATATTTT
CASRGGQGDSSGNTIYF
>-|TRBV10-1|TRBD1|TRBJ1-1
TGCGCCAGCAGGACTCACCCGGGACAGGGGGGTACTGAAGCTTTCTTT
CASRTHPGQGGTEAFF
>-|TRBV11-1|TRBD1|TRBJ1-1
TGTGCCAGCAGCCCCAGGGGACAGTGGAACACTGAAGCTTTCTTT
CASSPRGQWNTEAFF
>-|TRBV30|-|TRBJ2-3
TGTGCCTGGAGCCCGGTCGAAAAAGATACGCAGTATTTT
CAWSPVEKDTQYF
>-|TRBV3-1/TRBV3-2|-|TRBJ1-2
TGTGCCAGCAGCCAACTTGGGGAGGGTGGCTACACCTTC
CASSQLGEGGYTF
>-|TRBV7-9|TRBD1|TRBJ2-2
TGTGCCAGCAGCTCAACAGGGGCTGGAGGCACCGGGGAGCTGTTTTTT
CASSSTGAGGTGELFF
>few|TRBV6-2/TRBV6-3|-|TRBJ1-5
TGTGCCAGCAGTTACTTGTCTTTTCAGCCCCAGCATTTT
CASSYLSFQPQHF
>-|TRBV2|TRBD1|TRBJ1-4
TGTGCCAGCAGTTTGGACAGGACCAATGCAACTAATGAAAAACTGTTTTTT
CASSLDRTNATNEKLFF
>-|TRBV7-2|-|TRBJ1-2
TGTGCCAGCAGCTTAACAGGTTCCTATGGCTACACCTTC
CASSLTGSYGYTF
>-|TRBV6-5|-|TRBJ2-7
TGTGCCAGCAGCCCCCCCGGGTACGAGCAGTACTTC
CASSPPGYEQYF
>few|TRBV10-3|TRBD1|TRBJ2-7
TGTGCCATCAGGACCGGACAGGGCCACCCTACCGAGCAGTACTTC
CAIRTGQGHPTEQYF
>-|TRBV28|TRBD2|TRBJ2-7
TGTGCCAGCAGCTATCTAGCGGGGGAGAACTACGAGCAGTACTTC
CASSYLAGENYEQYF
>-|TRBV7-3|-|TRBJ2-1
TGTGCCAGCAGCTTACGAGGGTTCAATGAGCAGTTCTTC
CASSLRGFNEQFF
>-|TRBV3-1/TRBV3-2|-|TRBJ2-5
TGTGCCAGCAGCCAATCTGCGGGGGCCCTACAAGAGACCCAGTACTTC
CASSQSAGALQETQYF
>-|TRBV30|-|TRBJ1-2
TGTGCCTGGAGTGTCGAACCGCGTGGCTATGGCTACACCTTC
CAWSVEPRGYGYTF
>-|TRBV5-1|-|TRBJ1-2
TGCGCCAGCAGCTTGGAGGGGGAGACGCTCTATGGCTACACCTTC
CASSLEGETLYGYTF
>-|TRBV7-2|TRBD1|TRBJ1-2
TGTGCCAGCAGCTTAAGGGGGCCGCTCGGCTACACCTTC
CASSLRGPLGYTF
>-|TRBV7-3|-|TRBJ2-7
TGTGCCAGCAGCTTAATGGGGGCCGTAGATCCTTACGAGCAGTACTTC
CASSLMGAVDPYEQYF
>-|TRBV11-2|-|TRBJ1-4
TGTGCCAGCACCTACCGTGCAACTAATGAAAAACTGTTTTTT
CASTYRATNEKLFF
>-|TRBV11-2|TRBD1|TRBJ1-2
TGTGCCAGCAGCCTAGGGACAGGGGGGAATGGCTACACCTTC
CASSLGTGGNGYTF
>-|TRBV11-2|-|TRBJ1-4
TGTGCCAGCAGCCTAATTCCAAGTCTTGAAAAACTGTTTTTT
CASSLIPSLEKLFF
>many|TRBV6-1|-|TRBJ2-6
TGTGCCAGCAGTGAGAGACAGACTGGGGCCAACGTCCTGACTTTC
CASSERQTGANVLTF
>-|TRBV5-4|-|TRBJ2-1
TGTGCCAGCAGCGCCGACAGTCTCTCCTACAATGAGCAGTTCTTC
CASSADSLSYNEQFF
>-|TRBV5-4|-|TRBJ1-2
TGTGCCAGCAGCTTGGCGGGAGTCCATGGCTACACCTTC
CASSLAGVHGYTF
>-|TRBV19|-|TRBJ2-5
TGTGCCAGTAGTATGCACGGTTTACAAGAGACCCAGTACTTC
CASSMHGLQETQYF
>-|TRBV2|TRBD1|TRBJ2-7
TGTGCCAGCAGTGAATTGGGACAGGATTACGAGCAGTACTTC
CASSELGQDYEQYF
>-|TRBV5-1|-|TRBJ1-3
TGCGCCAGCAGCTTGTCGGACAGTCGGGTCACCATATATTTT
CASSLSDSRVTIYF
>-|TRBV7-3|-|TRBJ2-3
TGTGCCAGCAGCCAGCAGGGGAGCACAGATACGCAGTATTTT
CASSQQGSTDTQYF
>-|TRBV6-5|TRBD1|TRBJ2-2
TGTGCCAGCAGTTTACAGGGGTTGGCCGGGGAGCTGTTTTTT
CASSLQGLAGELFF
>-|TRBV4-3|TRBD1|TRBJ1-2
TGCGCCAGCAGCCAAACAGGGGGCCATGGCTACACCTTC
CASSQTGGHGYTF
>few|TRBV30|-|TRBJ1-2
TGTGCCTGGTCGACCGGGGGGAGCTATGGCTACACCTTC
CAWSTGGSYGYTF